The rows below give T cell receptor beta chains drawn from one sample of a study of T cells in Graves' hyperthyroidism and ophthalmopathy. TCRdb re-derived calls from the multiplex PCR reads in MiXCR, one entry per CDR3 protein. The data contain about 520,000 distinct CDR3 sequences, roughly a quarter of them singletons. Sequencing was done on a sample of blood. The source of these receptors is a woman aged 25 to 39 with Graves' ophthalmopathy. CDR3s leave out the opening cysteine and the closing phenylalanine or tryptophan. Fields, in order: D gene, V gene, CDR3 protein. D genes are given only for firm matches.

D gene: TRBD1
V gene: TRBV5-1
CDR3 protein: ASSSGQGGLGYT

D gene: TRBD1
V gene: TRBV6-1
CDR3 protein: ASSRTGGQPQH

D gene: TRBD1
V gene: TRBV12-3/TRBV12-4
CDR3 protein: ASSLADRNIQY

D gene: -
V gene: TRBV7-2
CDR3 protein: ASSFYGGMGKNIQY

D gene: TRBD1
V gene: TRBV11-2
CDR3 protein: ASSLDRDRGNQPQH

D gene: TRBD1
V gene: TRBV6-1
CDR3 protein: ASSADRGYGQY

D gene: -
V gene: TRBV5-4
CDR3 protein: ASSLWGEVEAF

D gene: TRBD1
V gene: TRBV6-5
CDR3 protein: ASRYSQGAYEQY

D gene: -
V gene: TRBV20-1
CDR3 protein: SARGLVEETQY

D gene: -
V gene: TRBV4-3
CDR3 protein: PSSQEYARRNYGYT

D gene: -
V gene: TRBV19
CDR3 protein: ASSMMGNNQPQH